This entry concerns a single T cell receptor beta chain. Its antigen is not yet known. There are no base qualities to consult, and no much larger clone falls within one base. The entry originates in a study of T cell repertoires in cytomegalovirus infection (dated by TCRdb to between 2018 and 2020). Context from the whole study: Donor HLA type was relevant to the analysis, as public TCR beta signatures indicated carriage of CMV infection together with the matching HLA type. The paper's findings and limits, for the study overall: The ex vivo response was dominated by HLA-C-restricted CMV-specific TCR beta clonotypes, which also provided the single most frequent clonotype in two of eight donors. Cumulative frequency of public TCR beta family members discriminated carriers of CMV infection plus the relevant HLA type in this cohort and an independent approximately 350-donor cohort.

Sequencing took place on an Illumina HiSeq 1500. TCRdb trimmed public reads at Q25 via fastp, called clones via MiXCR and kept in-frame beta chains. For every CDR3 protein sequence, its rows merge into one entry that carries the most common genes and DNA. The sample records some 300,000 distinct CDR3 sequences, 15% to 20% of which are singletons. The top ten constitute about 12% of the sample. The TCR sequence derives from a human donor in good health (CMV status not recorded). Some clones in this sample may be carry-over from other donors' samples. The specimen sequenced was PBMCs.

The CDR3 reads CSASRERVVTGELFF. At the DNA level, the sequence is TGCAGTGCTAGTAGGGAAAGGGTAGTCACCGGGGAGCTGTTTTTT. This receptor chain uses TRBV20-1 and TRBJ2-2, with the identity of the D gene unclear. The germline V gene (reference sequence) gives CDR1 as DFQATT and CDR2 as SNEGSKA. V is cut by 3 bases and J by 4 bases, and the space between the germline ends is 15 bases. Taken from cysteine to phenylalanine, the CDR3 has 15 residues. Only CDR3 DNA is held: 45 bases, read in frame from base 1.